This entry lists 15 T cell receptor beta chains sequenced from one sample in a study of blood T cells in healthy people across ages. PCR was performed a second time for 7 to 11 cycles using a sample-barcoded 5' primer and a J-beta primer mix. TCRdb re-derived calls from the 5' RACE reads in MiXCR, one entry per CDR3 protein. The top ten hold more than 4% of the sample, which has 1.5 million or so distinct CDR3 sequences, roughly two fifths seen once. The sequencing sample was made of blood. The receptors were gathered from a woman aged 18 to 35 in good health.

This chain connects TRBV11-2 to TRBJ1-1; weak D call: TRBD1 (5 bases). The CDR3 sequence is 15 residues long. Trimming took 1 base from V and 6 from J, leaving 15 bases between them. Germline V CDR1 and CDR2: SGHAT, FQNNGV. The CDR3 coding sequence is TGTGCCAGCAGCTTAGCCCTGGGGCCTGCGGCTGAAGCTTTCTTT. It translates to CASSLALGPAAEAFF.

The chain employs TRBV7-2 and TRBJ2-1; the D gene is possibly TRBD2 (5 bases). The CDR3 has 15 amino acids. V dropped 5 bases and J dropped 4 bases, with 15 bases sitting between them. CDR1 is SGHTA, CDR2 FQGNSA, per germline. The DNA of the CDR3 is TGTGCCAGCAGCCGAGGGCCAGAGACTTACAATGAGCAGTTCTTC. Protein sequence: CASSRGPETYNEQFF.

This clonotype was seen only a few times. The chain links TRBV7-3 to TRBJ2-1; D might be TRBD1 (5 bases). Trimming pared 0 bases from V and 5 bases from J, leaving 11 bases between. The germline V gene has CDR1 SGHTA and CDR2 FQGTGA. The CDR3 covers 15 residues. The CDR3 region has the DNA TGTGCCAGCAGCTTAACAGGGGTACTGGACAATGAGCAGTTCTTC. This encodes CASSLTGVLDNEQFF.

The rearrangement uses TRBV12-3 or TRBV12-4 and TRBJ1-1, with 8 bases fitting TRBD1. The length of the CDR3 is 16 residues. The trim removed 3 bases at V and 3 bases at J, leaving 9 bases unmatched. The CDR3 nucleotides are TGTGCCAGCAGTTTCGGGCAGGGGGCTTGGGACACTGAAGCTTTCTTT. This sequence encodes CASSFGQGAWDTEAFF.

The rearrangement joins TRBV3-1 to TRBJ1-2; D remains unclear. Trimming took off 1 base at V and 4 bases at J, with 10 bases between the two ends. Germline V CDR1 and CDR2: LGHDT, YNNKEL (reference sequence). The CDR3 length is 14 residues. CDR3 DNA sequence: TGTGCCAGCAGCCAAGGATATCGTCGCTATGGCTACACCTTC. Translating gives CASSQGYRRYGYTF. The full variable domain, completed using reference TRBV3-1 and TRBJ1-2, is DTAVSQTPKYLVTQMGNDKSIKCEQNLGHDTMYWYKQDSKKFLKIMFSYNNKELIINETVPNRFSPKSPDKAHLNLHINSLELGDSAVYFCASSQGYRRYGYTFGSGTRLTVV.

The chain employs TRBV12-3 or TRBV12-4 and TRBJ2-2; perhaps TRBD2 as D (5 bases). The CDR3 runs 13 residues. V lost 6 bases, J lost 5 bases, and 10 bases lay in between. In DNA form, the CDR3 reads TGTGCCAGCAGACAAACGGGGACCGGGGAGCTGTTTTTT. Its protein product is CASRQTGTGELFF.

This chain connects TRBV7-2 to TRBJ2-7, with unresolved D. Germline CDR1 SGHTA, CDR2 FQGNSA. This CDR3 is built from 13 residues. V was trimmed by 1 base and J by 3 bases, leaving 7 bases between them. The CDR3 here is CASSLVYNYEQYF. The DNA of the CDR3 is TGTGCCAGCAGCTTAGTATACAACTACGAGCAGTACTTC.

The DNA of the CDR3 is TGTGCCAGCAGCGTGTCACAACTGAGCTATGGCTACACTTTC. It codes for CASSVSQLSYGYTF. The rearrangement uses TRBV21-1 and TRBJ1-2. TRBV21-1 is a pseudogene. The CDR3 is 14 amino acids.

The CDR3 loop reads CASSFWDNQPQHF. The DNA of the CDR3 is TGTGCCAGCAGCTTTTGGGATAATCAGCCCCAGCATTTT. The chain carries TRBV7-9 and TRBJ1-5; no clear D. CDR1 is SEHNR, CDR2 FQNEAQ, per germline (reference sequence). Trimming left V 3 bases short and J 4 bases short, with 7 bases between. CDR3 length equals 13 residues.

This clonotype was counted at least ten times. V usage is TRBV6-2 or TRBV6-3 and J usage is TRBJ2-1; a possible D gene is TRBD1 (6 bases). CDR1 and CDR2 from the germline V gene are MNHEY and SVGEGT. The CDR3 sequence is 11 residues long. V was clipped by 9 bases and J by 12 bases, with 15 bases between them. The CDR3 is CASNSGTSQFF. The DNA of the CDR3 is TGTGCCAGTAACTCCGGGACATCGCAGTTCTTC.

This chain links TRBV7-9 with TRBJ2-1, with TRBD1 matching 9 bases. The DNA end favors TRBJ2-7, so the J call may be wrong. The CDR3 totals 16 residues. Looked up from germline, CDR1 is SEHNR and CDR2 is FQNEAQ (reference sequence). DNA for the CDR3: TGTGCCAGCAGCTCGGTTCCGGGACAGGGATTCGATGAGCAGTACTTC. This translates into CASSSVPGQGFDEQYF.

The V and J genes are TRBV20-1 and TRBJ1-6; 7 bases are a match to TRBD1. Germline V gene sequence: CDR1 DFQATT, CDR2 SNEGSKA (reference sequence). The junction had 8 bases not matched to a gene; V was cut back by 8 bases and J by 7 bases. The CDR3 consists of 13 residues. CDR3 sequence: CSPLGQLNSPLHF. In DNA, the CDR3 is TGCAGTCCTCTGGGACAGCTCAATTCACCCCTCCACTTT.

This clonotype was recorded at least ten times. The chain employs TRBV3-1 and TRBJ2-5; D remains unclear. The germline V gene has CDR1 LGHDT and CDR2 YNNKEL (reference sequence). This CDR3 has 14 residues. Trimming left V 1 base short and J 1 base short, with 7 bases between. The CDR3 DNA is TGTGCCAGCAGCCAAGGGGGAAGCCAAGAGACCCAGTACTTC. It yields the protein CASSQGGSQETQYF.

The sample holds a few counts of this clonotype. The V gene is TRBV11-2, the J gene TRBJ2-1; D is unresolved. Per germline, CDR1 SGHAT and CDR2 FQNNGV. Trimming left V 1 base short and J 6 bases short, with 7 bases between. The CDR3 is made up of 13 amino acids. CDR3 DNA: TGTGCCAGCAGCTTAGTGGTTGCCAATGAGCAGTTCTTC. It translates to CASSLVVANEQFF.

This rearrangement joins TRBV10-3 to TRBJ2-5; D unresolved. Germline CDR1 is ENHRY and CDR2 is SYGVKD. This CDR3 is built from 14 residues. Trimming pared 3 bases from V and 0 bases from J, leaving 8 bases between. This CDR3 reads CAISERADQETQYF. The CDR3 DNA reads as TGTGCCATCAGTGAAAGGGCAGACCAAGAGACCCAGTACTTC.